This T cell receptor beta chain was obtained from a study of T cell repertoires in ileal Crohn's disease. At the level of the study: Around 37% were active smokers at surgery; median disease duration was approximately 8.5 years. Operated complications were stricturing disease (about 60%) and penetrating disease (around 40%). The study, taken as a whole, reports: Clonality above 26.8% at surgery always came with endoscopic recurrence.

Produced via immunoSEQ multiplex PCR; TCRdb's table is partial and in-frame only. This table holds approximately 12,000 clones, 65% to 80% found once. With regard to this clone: Its antigen is not known.

From germline, CDR1 is LGHNA and CDR2 YNFKEQ. The CDR3 is 13 residues long. V shed 1 base and J 5 bases; nucleotides not matched to a gene: 2. The chain joins TRBV4-2 to TRBJ2-7, with 7 positions matching TRBD1. Material for sequencing was ileal tissue. The source is an adult with Crohn's disease. The DNA for the CDR3 is TGTGCCAGCAGCCAAGCGGACAGGAACGAGCAGTACTTC. As protein: CASSQADRNEQYF.